The next 9 T cell receptor beta chains were all read from a single sample in a study of OX40 agonist ivuxolimab in advanced cancers. Produced via immunoSEQ multiplex PCR; TCRdb's table is partial and in-frame only. The sample records approximately 90,000 clones, under 95% being singletons. This specimen consisted of CD4+ or CD8+ T cells sorted from blood, obtained in a trial of the OX40 agonist ivuxolimab. These TCRs come from an adult with an advanced solid tumor such as melanoma, head and neck, liver or kidney cancer.

The genes are TRBV6-4 and TRBJ2-6; 10 bases are a match to TRBD2. Germline assignment: CDR1 MRHNA and CDR2 SNTAGT. The CDR3 runs to 16 residues. Unmatched junction bases numbered 0, after V lost 4 bases and J lost 0 bases. The CDR3 loop reads CASSGTSGSGANVLTF. CDR3 DNA sequence: TGTGCCAGCAGTGGGACTAGCGGCTCTGGGGCCAACGTCCTGACTTTC.

V is TRBV4-1 and J is TRBJ2-5; 7 nucleotides agree with TRBD2. The CDR3 sequence is 14 residues long. Germline loops: CDR1 MGHRA, CDR2 YSYEKL. V was clipped by 5 bases and J by 4 bases; unmatched bases: 7. CDR3 sequence: CASSLTLAGETQYF. CDR3 DNA sequence: TGCGCCAGCAGCTTGACATTAGCGGGAGAGACCCAGTACTTC.

V gene TRBV6-1 combines with J gene TRBJ2-5; D is uncertain. This CDR3 is built from 14 residues. The V end lost 3 bases, the J end lost 2 bases, and 10 bases lay between the germline ends. Germline V gene lookup returns CDR1 MNHNS and CDR2 SASEGT. CDR3 amino acids: CASSDWKVQETQYF. The CDR3 region has the DNA TGTGCCAGCAGTGATTGGAAAGTACAAGAGACCCAGTACTTC.

This clone is a singleton in its sample. The chain employs TRBV11-3 and TRBJ2-7; 7 nucleotides match TRBD1. This CDR3 comprises 15 residues. V was pared by 5 bases and J by 2 bases, with 9 bases of the junction left unmatched. Germline CDR1 is SGHNT and CDR2 is YENEEA. CDR3 coding DNA: TGTGCCAGCAGCCCCCGACAGGGCCCCCCCTACGAGCAGTACTTC. It yields the protein CASSPRQGPPYEQYF.

The CDR3 sequence is CASSPRVSADTQYF. CDR3 bases: TGTGCCAGCAGCCCCCGGGTCAGTGCAGATACGCAGTATTTT. The chain links TRBV9 to TRBJ2-3; no clear D. Trimming stripped 4 bases from V and 4 bases from J, with 13 bases between. Germline V gene data show CDR1 as SGDLS and CDR2 as YYNGEE. The CDR3 is made up of 14 amino acids.

This chain joins TRBV4-1 and TRBJ2-3, with a possible D match to TRBD1 (6 bases). Trimming cost V 2 bases and J 4 bases, with 13 bases left between them. CDR1 MGHRA and CDR2 YSYEKL come from the germline V gene. The CDR3 is 15 amino acids. The CDR3 bases are TGCGCCAGCAGCCAAATACAGGGCGGCGCAGATACGCAGTATTTT. It yields the protein CASSQIQGGADTQYF.

The genes are TRBV5-6 and TRBJ2-3; D is unclear. CDR1 is SGHDT, CDR2 YYEEEE, per germline. V was cut by 2 bases and J by 3 bases, with 13 bases left in between. There are 15 residues in the CDR3. The CDR3, as DNA: TGTGCCAGCAGCTTCTCTTCCCTGGGGACAGATACGCAGTATTTT. Translation: CASSFSSLGTDTQYF.

The chain employs TRBV7-9 and TRBJ1-3; D not certain. The CDR3 contains 15 residues. Germline CDR1 reads SEHNR; CDR2 reads FQNEAQ (reference sequence). The V gene lost 1 base and the J gene lost 3 bases, with 10 bases spanning the gap. CDR3 sequence reads: CASSLVGDIGNTIYF. The CDR3 nucleotides read TGTGCCAGCAGCTTAGTTGGGGATATTGGAAACACCATATATTTT.

This chain joins TRBV5-4 and TRBJ2-7; 10 bases agree with TRBD2. Germline V gene data show CDR1 as SGHNT and CDR2 as YYREEE (reference sequence). J gave up 4 bases and V 5 bases, and 9 bases lay outside the gene matches. This CDR3 region has 15 residues. CDR3 sequence reads: CASSDGAGGRYEQYF. The CDR3 region has the DNA TGTGCCAGCAGTGATGGAGCGGGAGGGCGGTACGAGCAGTACTTC.